The clone carrying this T cell receptor (beta chain) was detected a few times. Recruits, aged about 18 to 95 years, lived in roughly 22 US areas. The study counted Cohort 3 donors as recovered given two negative PCRs, clearance, or symptom resolution. This sample is part of a study of blood T cell repertoires in COVID-19. Study as a whole: Nucleic acid was either cDNA or gDNA, and it came from T cells, B-cell-depleted T cells, or PBMCs.

Germline CDR1 reads SNHLY; CDR2 reads FYNNEI. The CDR3 contains 15 residues. Trimming stripped 6 bases from V and 1 base from J, with 10 bases between. Repertoires were generated with immunoSEQ multiplex PCR, while TCRdb's copy carries only in-frame clones and drops some. In the table there are around 190,000 clones, 75% to 90% of which are singletons. This TCR came from a man between 40 and 49 years old who had recovered from COVID-19. The sequenced sample consisted of PBMCs or T cells enriched from blood (not recorded which). This sequence joins TRBV2 and TRBJ2-6; D possibly corresponds to TRBD1 (6 bases). The CDR3 DNA follows: TGTGCCAGCAGCACGACAGGATCTGGGGCCAACGTCCTGACTTTC. Protein product: CASSTTGSGANVLTF.